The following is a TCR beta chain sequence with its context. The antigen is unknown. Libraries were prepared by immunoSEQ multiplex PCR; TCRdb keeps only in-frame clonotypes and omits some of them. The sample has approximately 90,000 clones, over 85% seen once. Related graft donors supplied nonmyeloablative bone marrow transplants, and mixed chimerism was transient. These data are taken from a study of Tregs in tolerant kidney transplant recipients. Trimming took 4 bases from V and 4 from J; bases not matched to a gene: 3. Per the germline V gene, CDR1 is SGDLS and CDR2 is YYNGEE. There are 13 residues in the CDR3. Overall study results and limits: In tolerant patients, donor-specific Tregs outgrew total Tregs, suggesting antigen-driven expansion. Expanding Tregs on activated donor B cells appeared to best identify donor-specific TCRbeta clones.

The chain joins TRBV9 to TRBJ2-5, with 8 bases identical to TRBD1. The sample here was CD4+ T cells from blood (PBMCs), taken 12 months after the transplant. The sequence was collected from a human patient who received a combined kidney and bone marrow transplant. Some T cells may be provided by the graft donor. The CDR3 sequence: CASSPTGGETQYF. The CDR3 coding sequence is TGTGCCAGCAGCCCCACAGGGGGAGAGACCCAGTACTTC. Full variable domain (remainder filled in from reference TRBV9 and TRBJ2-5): DSGVTQTPKHLITATGQRVTLRCSPRSGDLSVYWYQQSLDQGLQFLIQYYNGEERAKGNILERFSAQQFPDLHSELNLSSLELGDSALYFCASSPTGGETQYFGPGTRLLVL.